Below are 20 T cell receptor beta chains sequenced from a single sample in a study of T cells in Graves' hyperthyroidism and ophthalmopathy. TCR beta CDR3 regions were amplified from RNA transcripts. First-round RT-PCR of the TCR CDR3 relied on the HTBI primer set. TCRdb reanalysed the multiplex PCR reads using MiXCR and keeps one entry per CDR3 protein. The repertoire holds approximately 600,000 distinct CDR3 sequences, with over 11% as singletons. Sequences were obtained from blood. The source is a woman younger than 45 with Graves' hyperthyroidism that later progressed to Graves' ophthalmopathy.

The rearrangement joins TRBV4-1 to TRBJ1-1; the match to TRBD1 covers 9 bases. The CDR3 has 16 amino acids. With V trimmed by 1 base and J by 3 bases, 6 bases remained unmatched. Per germline, CDR1 MGHRA and CDR2 YSYEKL. The CDR3 bases are TGCGCCAGCAGCCAAGGGTACCGGACAGGGGACACTGAAGCTTTCTTT. It specifies CASSQGYRTGDTEAFF.

This rearrangement joins TRBV15 to TRBJ2-2; the D gene is possibly TRBD1 (5 bases). Trimming cost V 0 bases and J 5 bases, with 13 bases left between them. CDR3 size: 16 residues. Germline V gene sequence: CDR1 LNHNV, CDR2 YYDKDF (reference sequence). The CDR3 reads CATSRDRDDITGELFF. CDR3 nucleotide sequence: TGTGCCACCAGCAGAGACAGGGATGACATAACCGGGGAGCTGTTTTTT.

The sample holds many counts of this clonotype. The J gene is TRBJ2-1, the V gene TRBV30, with TRBD1 as a possible D gene (6 bases). From germline, CDR1 is GTSNPN and CDR2 SVGIG (reference sequence). CDR3 length: 13 residues. The DNA for the CDR3 is TGTGCAGCAGGGGTGAGGTCCTACAATGAGCAGTTCTTC. Encoded protein: CAAGVRSYNEQFF.

In this sample, this clonotype turned up many times. The DNA for the CDR3 is TGTGCCAGCAGTTTACGTCCGGGGGCCGACTATGGCTACACCTTC. Translation: CASSLRPGADYGYTF. The chain has TRBV27 and TRBJ1-2, with D perhaps TRBD1 (6 bases). With 2 bases removed from V and 3 bases from J, the gap between germline ends came to 13 bases. CDR1 and CDR2 (germline): MNHEY, SMNVEV (reference sequence). The CDR3 loop spans 15 amino acids.

The V and J genes are TRBV30 and TRBJ2-3; D remains unclear. Trimming removed 3 bases at V and 4 bases at J, with 11 bases between. This CDR3 has 13 amino acids. Germline V gene lookup returns CDR1 GTSNPN and CDR2 SVGIG (reference sequence). The CDR3 region is CAWRGGPPDTQYF. The CDR3 DNA is TGTGCCTGGAGAGGTGGGCCCCCAGATACGCAGTATTTT.

This clonotype came up many times. The chain is built from TRBV9 and TRBJ1-2, with 7 bases aligning to TRBD1. CDR1 is SGDLS and CDR2 is YYNGEE in the germline V gene. V lost 0 bases, J lost 3 bases, and 5 bases stayed unmatched. This CDR3 has 15 amino acids. Written as DNA, the CDR3 is TGTGCCAGCAGCGTAGCCTCCGGGACAGACTATGGCTACACCTTC. Translating it yields CASSVASGTDYGYTF.

Ten or more counts support this clonotype. The CDR3 DNA sequence: TGCAGTGCTAGATTCGACGCGGGGTTTTACAATGAGCAGTTCTTC. Translation: CSARFDAGFYNEQFF. V is TRBV20-1 and J is TRBJ2-1; weak D call: TRBD2 (6 bases). CDR1 is DFQATT, CDR2 SNEGSKA, per germline (reference sequence). There are 15 residues in the CDR3. V gave up 2 bases and J gave up 4 bases, with 15 bases separating them.

Ten or more counts support this clonotype. V and J are TRBV24-1 and TRBJ1-1; 8 bases are shared with TRBD1. Germline CDR1 KGHDR, CDR2 SFDVKD. Losses at the gene ends were 10 bases for V and 4 bases for J; bases not matched to a gene: 4. This CDR3 is 12 amino acids long. The CDR3 region is CATSTGGTEAFF. CDR3 DNA: TGTGCCACGAGTACAGGGGGCACTGAAGCTTTCTTT.

For this clonotype: A much larger clone sits a single nucleotide away, making a read error possible. The V gene is TRBV3-1, the J gene TRBJ2-3; D gene unclear. CDR1 and CDR2 from the germline V gene are LGHDT and YNNKEL (reference sequence). The CDR3 contains 14 residues. The ends were cut back, 1 base at V and 0 bases at J, with 5 bases in the middle. CDR3 protein: CASSQGRSTDTQYF. Written as DNA, the CDR3 is TGTGCCAGCAGCCAAGGGCGGAGCACAGATACGCAGTATTTT.

The V call is TRBV20-1, the J call TRBJ1-2; perhaps TRBD1 as D (5 bases). This CDR3 is built from 13 residues. Germline V gives CDR1 DFQATT, CDR2 SNEGSKA (reference sequence). Trimming left V 3 bases short and J 4 bases short, with 12 bases between. The CDR3 loop reads CSASPRAGYGYTF. As DNA, the CDR3 is TGCAGTGCTAGCCCCAGGGCTGGCTATGGCTACACCTTC.

This clonotype has at least ten counts. The chain is built from TRBV15 and TRBJ1-3; D may be TRBD1 (5 bases). CDR3 length: 15 residues. Germline V gene sequence: CDR1 LNHNV, CDR2 YYDKDF (reference sequence). Between the trimmed V and J ends, which lost 2 bases and 4 bases, there was a span of 12 bases. The CDR3 region is CATSRTRDLGNTIYF. The DNA for the CDR3 is TGTGCCACCAGCAGAACTCGGGACCTCGGAAACACCATATATTTT.

This clonotype was counted at least ten times. The chain is built from TRBV27 and TRBJ2-3; D is perhaps TRBD2 (6 bases). Between the trimmed V and J ends, which lost 7 bases and 2 bases, there was a span of 22 bases. The CDR3 spans 17 residues. Germline CDR1 MNHEY, CDR2 SMNVEV (reference sequence). CDR3 DNA sequence: TGTGCCAGCACATCCTCAACCGGTGGGGGGACCACAGATACGCAGTATTTT. Translating gives CASTSSTGGGTTDTQYF.

Only a few counts were recorded for this clonotype. The chain carries TRBV11-2 and TRBJ2-1, with 7 bases identical to TRBD1. CDR3 length: 14 amino acids. The J segment lost 4 bases and the V segment lost 5 bases, leaving 5 bases of the junction unmatched. Germline CDR1 reads SGHAT; CDR2 reads FQNNGV. The CDR3: CASSQTQGYNEQFF. The CDR3 DNA is TGTGCCAGCAGCCAGACACAGGGGTACAATGAGCAGTTCTTC.

This clonotype was observed a few times. The chain couples TRBV29-1 to TRBJ2-7, with 10 positions matching TRBD1. CDR3 length: 13 residues. The V segment lost 6 bases and the J segment 6 bases; nucleotides outside the gene matches: 8. CDR1 and CDR2 from the germline V gene are SQVTM and ANQGSEA. CDR3 residues: CSVRDRGHPEQYF. The CDR3 coding sequence is TGCAGCGTCCGCGACAGGGGGCATCCCGAGCAGTACTTC.

This clonotype appeared many times. V usage is TRBV7-6 and J usage is TRBJ1-2; D is possibly TRBD1 (5 bases). The CDR3 sequence is 14 residues long. Looked up from germline, CDR1 is SGHVS and CDR2 is FNYEAQ. Trimming pared 5 bases from V and 4 bases from J, leaving 14 bases between. CDR3 coding DNA: TGTGCCAGCAGCCCGAATACGGGACCCTATGGCTACACCTTC. It is translated as CASSPNTGPYGYTF.

This clonotype was seen at least ten times. The chain uses TRBV4-1 and TRBJ1-1, with D uncertain. CDR3 length: 13 amino acids. V lost 1 base and J lost 2, with 5 bases in between. From germline, CDR1 is MGHRA and CDR2 YSYEKL. CDR3 loop: CASSQAQNTEAFF. DNA for the CDR3: TGCGCCAGCAGCCAAGCCCAAAACACTGAAGCTTTCTTT.

This clonotype has a handful of counts. The J gene is TRBJ2-2, the V gene TRBV4-2; D remains ambiguous. Germline lookup yields CDR1 LGHNA and CDR2 YNFKEQ. The CDR3 has 14 amino acids. Trimming took 0 bases from V and 4 from J, leaving 6 bases between them. The chain's CDR3 is CASSQDAGTGELFF. The CDR3 DNA sequence: TGTGCCAGCAGCCAAGATGCCGGCACCGGGGAGCTGTTTTTT.

The sample holds many counts of this clonotype. Here the CDR3 reads CSARDPGTGDNEQFF. CDR3 in DNA: TGCAGTGCTAGAGACCCCGGGACAGGTGACAATGAGCAGTTCTTC. The rearrangement links TRBV20-1 to TRBJ2-1, with TRBD1 matching over 8 bases. The J segment lost 5 bases and the V segment lost 0 bases, leaving 6 bases of the junction unmatched. Germline CDR1 reads DFQATT; CDR2 reads SNEGSKA (reference sequence). The CDR3 covers 15 residues.

The CDR3 DNA follows: TGTGCCAGCAGCACCCGGACAGGGGTTTGGACCACTGAAGCTTTCTTT. Translation: CASSTRTGVWTTEAFF. The chain joins TRBV12-3 or TRBV12-4 to TRBJ1-1; 9 bases agree with TRBD1. V shed 6 bases, J shed 4 bases, and the junction held 12 bases outside the gene matches. The CDR3 runs 16 residues.

In its sample, this clonotype was seen a few times. The rearrangement uses TRBV6-1 and TRBJ2-7; 9 bases match TRBD1. Germline V gene lookup returns CDR1 MNHNS and CDR2 SASEGT. This CDR3 has 14 residues. With V trimmed by 7 bases and J by 2 bases, 6 bases remained unmatched. In DNA, the CDR3 is TGTGCCAGCACCGGGACAGGGAAGCCCTACGAGCAGTACTTC. Its protein is CASTGTGKPYEQYF.